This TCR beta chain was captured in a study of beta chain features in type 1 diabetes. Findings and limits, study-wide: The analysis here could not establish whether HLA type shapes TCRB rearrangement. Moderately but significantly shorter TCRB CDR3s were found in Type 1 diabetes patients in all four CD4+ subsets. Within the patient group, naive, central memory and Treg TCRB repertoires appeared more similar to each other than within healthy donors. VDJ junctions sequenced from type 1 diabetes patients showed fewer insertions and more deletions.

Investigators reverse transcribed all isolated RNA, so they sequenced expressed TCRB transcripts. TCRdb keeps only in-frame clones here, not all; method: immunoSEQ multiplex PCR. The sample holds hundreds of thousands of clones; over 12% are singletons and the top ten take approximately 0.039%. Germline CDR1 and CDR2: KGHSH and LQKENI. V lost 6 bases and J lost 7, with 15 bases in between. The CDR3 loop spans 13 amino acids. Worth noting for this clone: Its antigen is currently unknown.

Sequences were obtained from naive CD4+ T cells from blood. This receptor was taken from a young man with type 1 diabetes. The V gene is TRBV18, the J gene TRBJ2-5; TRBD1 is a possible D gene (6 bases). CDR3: CASSPDSLWTQYF. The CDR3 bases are TGTGCCAGCTCCCCGGACAGTCTCTGGACCCAGTACTTC. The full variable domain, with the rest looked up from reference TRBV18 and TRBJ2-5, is NAGVMQNPRHLVRRRGQEARLRCSPMKGHSHVYWYRQLPEEGLKFMVYLQKENIIDESGMPKERFSAEFPKEGPSILRIQQVVRGDSAAYFCASSPDSLWTQYFGPGTRLLVL.